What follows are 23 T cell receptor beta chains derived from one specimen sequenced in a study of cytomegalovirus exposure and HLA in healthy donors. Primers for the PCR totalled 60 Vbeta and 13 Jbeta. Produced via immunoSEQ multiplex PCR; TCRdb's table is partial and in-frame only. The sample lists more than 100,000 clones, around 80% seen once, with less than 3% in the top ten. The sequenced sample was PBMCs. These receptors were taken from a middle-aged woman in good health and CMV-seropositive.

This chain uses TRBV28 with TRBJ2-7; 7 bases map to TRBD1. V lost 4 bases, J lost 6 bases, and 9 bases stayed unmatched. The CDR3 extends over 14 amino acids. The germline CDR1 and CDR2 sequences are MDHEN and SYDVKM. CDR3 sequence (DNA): TGTGCCAGCAGTTCTCCAGGGGGTCGGGCCGAGCAGTACTTC. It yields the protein CASSSPGGRAEQYF.

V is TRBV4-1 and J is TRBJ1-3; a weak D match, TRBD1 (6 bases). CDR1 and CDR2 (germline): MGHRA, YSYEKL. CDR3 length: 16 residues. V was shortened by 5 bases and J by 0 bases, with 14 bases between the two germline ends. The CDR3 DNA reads TGCGCCAGCAGCAGCCGGGACACAGGCTCTGGAAACACCATATATTTT. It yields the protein CASSSRDTGSGNTIYF.

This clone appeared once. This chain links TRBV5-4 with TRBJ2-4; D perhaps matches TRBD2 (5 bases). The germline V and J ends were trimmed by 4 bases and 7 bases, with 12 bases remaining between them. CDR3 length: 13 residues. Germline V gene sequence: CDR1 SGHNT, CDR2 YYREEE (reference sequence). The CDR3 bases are TGTGCCAGCAGCACGGAGGTTGGGAACATTCAGTACTTC. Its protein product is CASSTEVGNIQYF.

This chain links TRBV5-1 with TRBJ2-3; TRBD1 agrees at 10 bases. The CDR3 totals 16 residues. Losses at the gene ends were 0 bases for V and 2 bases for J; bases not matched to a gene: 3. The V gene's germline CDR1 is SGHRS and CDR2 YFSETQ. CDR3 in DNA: TGCGCCAGCAGCTTGGCCGGGACAGGGGACACAGATACGCAGTATTTT. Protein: CASSLAGTGDTDTQYF.

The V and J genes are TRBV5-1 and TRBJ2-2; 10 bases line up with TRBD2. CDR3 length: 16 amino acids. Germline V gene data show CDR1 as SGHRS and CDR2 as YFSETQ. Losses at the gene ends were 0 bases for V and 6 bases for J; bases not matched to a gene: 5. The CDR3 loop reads CASSLETSGRPGELFF. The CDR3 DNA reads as TGCGCCAGCAGCTTGGAGACTAGCGGGCGCCCCGGGGAGCTGTTTTTT.

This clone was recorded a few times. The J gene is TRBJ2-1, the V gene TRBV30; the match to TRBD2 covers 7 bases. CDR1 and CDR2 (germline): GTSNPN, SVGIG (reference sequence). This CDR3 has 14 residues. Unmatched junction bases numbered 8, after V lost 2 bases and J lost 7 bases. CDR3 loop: CAWSFSGKFNEQFF. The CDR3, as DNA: TGTGCCTGGAGTTTCAGCGGGAAGTTTAATGAGCAGTTCTTC.

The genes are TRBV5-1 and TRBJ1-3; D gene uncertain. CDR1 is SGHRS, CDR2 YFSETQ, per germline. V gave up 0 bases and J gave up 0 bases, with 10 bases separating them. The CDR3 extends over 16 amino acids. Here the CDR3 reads CASSLDRRSSGNTIYF. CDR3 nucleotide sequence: TGCGCCAGCAGCTTGGACAGAAGGTCCTCTGGAAACACCATATATTTT.

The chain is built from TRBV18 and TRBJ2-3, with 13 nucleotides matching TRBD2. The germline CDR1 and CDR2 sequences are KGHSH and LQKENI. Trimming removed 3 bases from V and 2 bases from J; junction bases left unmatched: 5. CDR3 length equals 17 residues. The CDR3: CASSPGLAGLLTDTQYF. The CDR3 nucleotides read TGTGCCAGCTCACCGGGACTAGCGGGGCTACTCACAGATACGCAGTATTTT. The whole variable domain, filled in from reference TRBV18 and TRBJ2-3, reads NAGVMQNPRHLVRRRGQEARLRCSPMKGHSHVYWYRQLPEEGLKFMVYLQKENIIDESGMPKERFSAEFPKEGPSILRIQQVVRGDSAAYFCASSPGLAGLLTDTQYFGPGTRLTVL.

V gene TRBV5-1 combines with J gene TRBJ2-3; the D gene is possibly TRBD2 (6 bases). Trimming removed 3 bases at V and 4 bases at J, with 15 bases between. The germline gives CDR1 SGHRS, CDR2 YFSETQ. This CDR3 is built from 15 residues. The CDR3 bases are TGCGCCAGCAGCTCCGCGGCGGGATCGGCAGATACGCAGTATTTT. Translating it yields CASSSAAGSADTQYF.

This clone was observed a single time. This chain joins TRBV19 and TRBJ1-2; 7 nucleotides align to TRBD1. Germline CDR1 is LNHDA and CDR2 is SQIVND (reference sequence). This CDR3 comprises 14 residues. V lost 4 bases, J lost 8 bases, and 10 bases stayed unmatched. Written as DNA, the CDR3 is TGTGCCAGTAGTACCACCCGACAGGGAGTAGGCTACACCTTC. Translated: CASSTTRQGVGYTF.

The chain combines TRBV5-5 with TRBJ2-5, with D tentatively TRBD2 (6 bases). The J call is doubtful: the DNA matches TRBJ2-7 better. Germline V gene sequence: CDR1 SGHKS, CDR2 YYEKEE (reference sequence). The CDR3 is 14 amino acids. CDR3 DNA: TGTGCCAGCAGCGGAGGGATGGGATCCTACGAGCAGTACTTC. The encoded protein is CASSGGMGSYEQYF.

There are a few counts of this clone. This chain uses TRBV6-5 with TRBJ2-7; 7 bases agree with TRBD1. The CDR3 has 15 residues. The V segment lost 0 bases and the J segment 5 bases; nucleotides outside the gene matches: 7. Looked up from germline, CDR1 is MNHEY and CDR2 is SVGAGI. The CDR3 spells CASSYSRGPTHEQYF. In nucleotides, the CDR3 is TGTGCCAGCAGTTACTCAAGGGGGCCCACCCACGAGCAGTACTTC.

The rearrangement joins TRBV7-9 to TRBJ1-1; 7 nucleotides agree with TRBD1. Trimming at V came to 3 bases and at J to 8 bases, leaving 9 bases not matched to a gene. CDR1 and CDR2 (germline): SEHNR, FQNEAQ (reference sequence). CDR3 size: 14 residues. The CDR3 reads CASSFISNRGEAFF. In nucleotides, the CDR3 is TGTGCCAGCAGCTTCATCTCCAACAGGGGAGAAGCTTTCTTT. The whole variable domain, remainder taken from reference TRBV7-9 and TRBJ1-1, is DTGVSQNPRHKITKRGQNVTFRCDPISEHNRLYWYRQTLGQGPEFLTYFQNEAQLEKSRLLSDRFSAERPKGSFSTLEIQRTEQGDSAMYLCASSFISNRGEAFFGQGTRLTVV.

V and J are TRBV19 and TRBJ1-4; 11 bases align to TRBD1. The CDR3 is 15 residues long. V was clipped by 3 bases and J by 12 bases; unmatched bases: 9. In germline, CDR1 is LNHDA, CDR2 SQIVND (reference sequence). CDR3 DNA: TGTGCCAGTAGTATCGGAGGGACAGGGGGAAGGGAACTGTTTTTT. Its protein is CASSIGGTGGRELFF.

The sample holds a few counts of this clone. The CDR3 region is CASSGGSGVITDTQYF. The DNA of the CDR3 is TGTGCCAGCAGCGGGGGGAGCGGGGTTATCACAGATACGCAGTATTTT. V is TRBV9 and J is TRBJ2-3; TRBD2 agrees at 7 bases. This CDR3 contains 16 residues. Germline CDR1 is SGDLS and CDR2 is YYNGEE. J lost 2 bases, V lost 3 bases, and 9 bases had no gene match.

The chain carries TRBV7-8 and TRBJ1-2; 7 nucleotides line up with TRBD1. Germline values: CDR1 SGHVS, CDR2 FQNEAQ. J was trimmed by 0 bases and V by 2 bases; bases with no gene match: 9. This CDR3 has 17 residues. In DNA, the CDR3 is TGTGCCAGCAGCTTATTGGGGGGACAGATCTCTAACTATGGCTACACCTTC. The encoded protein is CASSLLGGQISNYGYTF.

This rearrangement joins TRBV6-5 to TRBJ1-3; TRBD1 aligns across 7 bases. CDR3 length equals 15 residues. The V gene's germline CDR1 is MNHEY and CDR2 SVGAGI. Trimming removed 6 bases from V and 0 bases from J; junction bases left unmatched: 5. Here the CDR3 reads CASSRGTDSGNTIYF. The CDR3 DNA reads TGTGCCAGCAGCAGAGGGACAGACTCTGGAAACACCATATATTTT.

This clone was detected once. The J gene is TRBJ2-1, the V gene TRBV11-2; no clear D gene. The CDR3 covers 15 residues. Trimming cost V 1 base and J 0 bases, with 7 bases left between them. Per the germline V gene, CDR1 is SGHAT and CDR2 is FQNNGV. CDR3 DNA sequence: TGTGCCAGCAGCTTAGTACGCGGCTCCTACAATGAGCAGTTCTTC. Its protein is CASSLVRGSYNEQFF.

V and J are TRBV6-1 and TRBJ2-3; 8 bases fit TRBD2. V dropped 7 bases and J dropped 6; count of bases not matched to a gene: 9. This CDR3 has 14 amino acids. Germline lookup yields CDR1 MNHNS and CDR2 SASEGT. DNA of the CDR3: TGTGCCAGCAACTCGGGACTAGAGTTTGATACGCAGTATTTT. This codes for CASNSGLEFDTQYF.

CDR3 DNA: TGTGCCAGCAGCCCCGCTAGCTTTAAGTACCAAGAGACCCAGTACTTC. Protein product: CASSPASFKYQETQYF. The V gene is TRBV7-9, the J gene TRBJ2-5, with D possibly TRBD2 on 5 matching bases. Germline CDR1 SEHNR, CDR2 FQNEAQ (reference sequence). V dropped 5 bases and J dropped 0 bases, with 16 bases sitting between them. The CDR3 runs 16 residues. Drawing the rest from reference TRBV7-9 and TRBJ2-5, the complete variable domain is DTGVSQNPRHKITKRGQNVTFRCDPISEHNRLYWYRQTLGQGPEFLTYFQNEAQLEKSRLLSDRFSAERPKGSFSTLEIQRTEQGDSAMYLCASSPASFKYQETQYFGPGTRLLVL.

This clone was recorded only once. In DNA, the CDR3 is TGTGCCAGCACCCGGACTAGCGGAGAGCAGTTCTTC. It encodes CASTRTSGEQFF. The chain links TRBV21-1 to TRBJ2-1; TRBD2, the table's D call, lacks a check against the DNA. TRBV21-1 is classified as a pseudogene. The CDR3 sequence is 12 residues long.

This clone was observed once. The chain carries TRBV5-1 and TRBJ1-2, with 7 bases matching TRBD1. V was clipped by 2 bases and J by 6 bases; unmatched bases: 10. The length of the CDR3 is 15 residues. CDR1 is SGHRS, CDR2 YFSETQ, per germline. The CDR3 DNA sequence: TGCGCCAGCAGCTTCACTTTACAGGGGTTGAATGGCTACACCTTC. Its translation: CASSFTLQGLNGYTF.

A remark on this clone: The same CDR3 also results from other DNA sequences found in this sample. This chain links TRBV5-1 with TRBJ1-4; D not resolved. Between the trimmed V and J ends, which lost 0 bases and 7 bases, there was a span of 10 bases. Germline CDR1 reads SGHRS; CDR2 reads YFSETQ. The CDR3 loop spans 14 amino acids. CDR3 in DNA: TGCGCCAGCAGCTTGGGAGGGTTGGGTGAAAAACTGTTTTTT. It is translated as CASSLGGLGEKLFF.